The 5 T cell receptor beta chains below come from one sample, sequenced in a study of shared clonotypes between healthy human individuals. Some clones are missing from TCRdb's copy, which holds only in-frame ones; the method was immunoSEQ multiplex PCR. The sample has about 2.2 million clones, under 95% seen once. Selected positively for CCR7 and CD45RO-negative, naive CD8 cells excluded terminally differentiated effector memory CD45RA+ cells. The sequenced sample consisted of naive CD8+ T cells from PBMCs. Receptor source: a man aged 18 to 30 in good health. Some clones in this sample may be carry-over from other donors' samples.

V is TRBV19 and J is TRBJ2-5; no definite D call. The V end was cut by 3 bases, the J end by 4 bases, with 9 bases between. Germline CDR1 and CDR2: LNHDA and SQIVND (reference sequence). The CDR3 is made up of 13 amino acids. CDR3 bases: TGTGCCAGTAGTATCGCGGTTGCAGAGACCCAGTACTTC. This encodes CASSIAVAETQYF.

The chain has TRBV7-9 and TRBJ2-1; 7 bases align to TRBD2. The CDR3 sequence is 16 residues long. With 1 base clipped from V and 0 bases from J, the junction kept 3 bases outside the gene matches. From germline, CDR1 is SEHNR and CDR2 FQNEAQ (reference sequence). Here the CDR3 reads CASSLVGGASYNEQFF. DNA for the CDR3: TGTGCCAGCAGCTTAGTGGGAGGGGCCTCCTACAATGAGCAGTTCTTC.

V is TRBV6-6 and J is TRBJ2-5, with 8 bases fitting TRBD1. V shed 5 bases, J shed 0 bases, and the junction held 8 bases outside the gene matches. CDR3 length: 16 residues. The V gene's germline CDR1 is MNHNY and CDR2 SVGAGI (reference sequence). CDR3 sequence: CASSNRDRLYQETQYF. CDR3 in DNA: TGTGCCAGCAGTAACCGGGACAGGCTCTACCAAGAGACCCAGTACTTC.

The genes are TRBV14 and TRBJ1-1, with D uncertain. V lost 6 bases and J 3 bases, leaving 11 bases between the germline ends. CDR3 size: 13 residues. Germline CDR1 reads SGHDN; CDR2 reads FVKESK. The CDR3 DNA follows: TGTGCCAGCAGGGTAGATGGGGACACTGAAGCTTTCTTT. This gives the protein CASRVDGDTEAFF.

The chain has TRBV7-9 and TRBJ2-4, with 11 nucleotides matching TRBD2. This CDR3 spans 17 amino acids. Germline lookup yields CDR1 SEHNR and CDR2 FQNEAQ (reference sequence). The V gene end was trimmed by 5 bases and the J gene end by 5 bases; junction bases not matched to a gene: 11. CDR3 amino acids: CASSPHLLAGVQNIQYF. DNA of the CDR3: TGTGCCAGCAGCCCCCACTTACTAGCGGGAGTTCAAAACATTCAGTACTTC.